Shown below are 25 T cell receptor beta chains from a single sample sequenced in a study of T cell responses to AZD1222 COVID-19 vaccine. TCRdb's table, derived via immunoSEQ multiplex PCR, lists solely in-frame clones and lacks some. The sample includes more than 100,000 clones, around 90% of them seen just once. The sample in question was peripheral blood, obtained 28 days after the second AZD1222 dose. These receptors were taken from an adult who received the AZD1222 COVID-19 vaccine.

The CDR3 nucleotides are TGTGCCAGCAGCGCGCGACAGGGCGGTGAAAAACTGTTTTTT. This gives the protein CASSARQGGEKLFF. V gene TRBV4-2 combines with J gene TRBJ1-4, with TRBD1 matching over 7 bases. Losses at the gene ends were 5 bases for V and 7 bases for J; bases not matched to a gene: 7. The CDR3 is 14 residues long. Germline lookup yields CDR1 LGHNA and CDR2 YNFKEQ.

The CDR3 DNA reads as TGCGCCAGCAGCCAAGTTGCTAACACTGAAGCTTTCTTT. It specifies CASSQVANTEAFF. The rearrangement uses TRBV4-3 and TRBJ1-1; D gene uncertain. The ends were cut back, 1 base at V and 2 bases at J, with 5 bases in the middle. The CDR3 totals 13 residues. The germline gives CDR1 LGHNA, CDR2 YSLEER.

The chain joins TRBV6-5 to TRBJ1-1, with TRBD1 matching over 7 bases. The CDR3 is 13 residues long. V gave up 7 bases and J gave up 3 bases; unmatched junction bases: 5. CDR1 and CDR2 (germline): MNHEY, SVGAGI. The CDR3 bases are TGTGCCAGCATCAGACAGGGCCACACTGAAGCTTTCTTT. It yields the protein CASIRQGHTEAFF.

The rearrangement links TRBV15 to TRBJ2-3, with a possible D match to TRBD1 (5 bases). This CDR3 has 14 residues. Per germline, CDR1 LNHNV and CDR2 YYDKDF (reference sequence). V was pared by 5 bases and J by 1 base, with 10 bases between. The CDR3 nucleotides are TGTGCCACCAGCGTGGGGCCTCGCACAGATACGCAGTATTTT. Translated: CATSVGPRTDTQYF.

The chain uses TRBV7-2 and TRBJ1-4, with 9 bases identical to TRBD1. J gave up 5 bases and V 5 bases, and 3 bases lay outside the gene matches. This CDR3 has 14 residues. The germline CDR1 and CDR2 sequences are SGHTA and FQGNSA. CDR3 sequence: CASSPGQGNEKLFF. CDR3 nucleotide sequence: TGTGCCAGCAGCCCCGGACAGGGGAATGAAAAACTGTTTTTT.

The chain is built from TRBV5-8 and TRBJ2-3; D not resolved. Germline V gives CDR1 SGHTS, CDR2 YDEGEE. The CDR3 has 12 residues. The V end lost 2 bases, the J end lost 7 bases, and 8 bases lay between the germline ends. The CDR3 region is CASSLQTNTQYF. Here the CDR3 DNA reads TGTGCCAGCAGCTTACAAACCAATACGCAGTATTTT.

V gene TRBV7-2 combines with J gene TRBJ2-7; perhaps TRBD2 as D (6 bases). This CDR3 spans 14 amino acids. V was shortened by 3 bases and J by 1 base, with 10 bases between the two germline ends. Germline assignment: CDR1 SGHTA and CDR2 FQGNSA. The CDR3 nucleotides read TGTGCCAGCAGCTTTGTGGACTATTCCTACGAGCAGTACTTC. Translated: CASSFVDYSYEQYF.

This clone was detected only once. The gene calls are TRBV27 and TRBJ1-2, with 8 bases that match TRBD1. This CDR3 contains 13 residues. Germline loops: CDR1 MNHEY, CDR2 SMNVEV (reference sequence). After removal of 5 bases from V and 4 bases from J, the junction contained 3 bases not matched to a gene. CDR3 residues: CASSRQGTYGYTF. In nucleotides, the CDR3 is TGTGCCAGCAGTAGACAGGGGACCTATGGCTACACCTTC.

The chain combines TRBV11-1 with TRBJ1-2, with 8 nucleotides matching TRBD1. Per the germline V gene, CDR1 is SGHAT and CDR2 is FQDESV (reference sequence). The ends lost 5 bases at V and 4 bases at J; junction bases unmatched: 6. This CDR3 contains 14 residues. The CDR3 DNA reads as TGTGCCAGCAGCCCGACAGGGGCTAGCTATGGCTACACCTTC. It translates to CASSPTGASYGYTF.

This chain joins TRBV30 and TRBJ1-3, with D possibly being TRBD1 (5 bases). V dropped 2 bases and J dropped 0 bases, with 8 bases sitting between them. Per the germline V gene, CDR1 is GTSNPN and CDR2 is SVGIG (reference sequence). There are 14 residues in the CDR3. The CDR3: CAWSRGSSGNTIYF. The CDR3 DNA reads TGTGCCTGGAGTAGGGGAAGCTCTGGAAACACCATATATTTT.

This rearrangement joins TRBV5-1 to TRBJ1-4, with D perhaps TRBD1 (5 bases). CDR3 length: 15 amino acids. V shed 2 bases and J shed 5 bases, with 13 bases lying between them. Germline assignment: CDR1 SGHRS and CDR2 YFSETQ. CDR3 nucleotides: TGCGCCAGCAGCTTTGATCCCAGGGAGAATGAAAAACTGTTTTTT. Its translation: CASSFDPRENEKLFF.

As concerns this clone: Since a much larger clone is just one base distant, this may be a read error. Other DNA sequences in the same sample also yield this CDR3. The chain uses TRBV18 and TRBJ1-1, with D hard to call. V lost 2 bases and J lost 1, with 2 bases in between. CDR3 size: 12 residues. CDR1 is KGHSH and CDR2 is LQKENI in the germline V gene. The CDR3 protein is CASSPANTEAFF. Here the CDR3 DNA reads TGTGCCAGCTCACCAGCGAACACTGAAGCTTTCTTT.

The genes are TRBV9 and TRBJ1-6, with D tentatively TRBD1 (5 bases). The CDR3 loop spans 13 amino acids. Trimming removed 4 bases from V and 9 bases from J, with 11 bases in between. Germline CDR1 SGDLS, CDR2 YYNGEE. This CDR3 is CASSPVGVSPLHF. The DNA for the CDR3 is TGTGCCAGCAGCCCCGTGGGGGTTTCACCCCTCCACTTT.

The chain joins TRBV11-2 to TRBJ1-5; 7 bases align to TRBD1. This CDR3 is 15 amino acids long. Germline V gene lookup returns CDR1 SGHAT and CDR2 FQNNGV. The V segment lost 5 bases and the J segment 6 bases; nucleotides outside the gene matches: 10. The CDR3 reads CASSTGVGRGQPQHF. As DNA, the CDR3 is TGTGCCAGCAGCACAGGGGTGGGTCGGGGTCAGCCCCAGCATTTT. Supplemented by reference TRBV11-2 and TRBJ1-5, the full variable domain reads EAGVAQSPRYKIIEKRQSVAFWCNPISGHATLYWYQQILGQGPKLLIQFQNNGVVDDSQLPKDRFSAERLKGVDSTLKIQPAKLEDSAVYLCASSTGVGRGQPQHFGDGTRLSIL.

The chain uses TRBV30 and TRBJ2-7, with 13 bases matching TRBD2. Losses at the gene ends were 2 bases for V and 5 bases for J; bases not matched to a gene: 12. The CDR3 consists of 17 residues. CDR1 and CDR2 from the germline V gene are GTSNPN and SVGIG (reference sequence). CDR3 in DNA: TGTGCCTGGAGTTTTTCCGGGACTAGCGGGGTTAGCGACGAGCAGTACTTC. This encodes CAWSFSGTSGVSDEQYF.

The V and J genes are TRBV20-1 and TRBJ1-1; 9 bases line up with TRBD1. Germline CDR1 and CDR2: DFQATT and SNEGSKA (reference sequence). The trim removed 3 bases at V and 4 bases at J, leaving 9 bases unmatched. This CDR3 spans 15 amino acids. The CDR3 sequence: CSASSRGQGFTEAFF. The CDR3 coding sequence is TGCAGTGCTAGTTCCCGTGGACAGGGGTTCACTGAAGCTTTCTTT.

The count of this clone is one. The chain links TRBV5-1 to TRBJ1-6; D gene ambiguous. Trimming removed 4 bases at V and 6 bases at J, with 17 bases between. CDR3 length: 16 amino acids. Germline values: CDR1 SGHRS, CDR2 YFSETQ. The DNA for the CDR3 is TGCGCCAGCAGCCCTAACTCACAATCGGGTAATTCACCCCTCCACTTT. Its protein product is CASSPNSQSGNSPLHF.

This chain joins TRBV4-2 and TRBJ2-3; 7 nucleotides align to TRBD2. The CDR3 is 16 residues long. With V trimmed by 4 bases and J by 3 bases, 10 bases remained unmatched. The germline gives CDR1 LGHNA, CDR2 YNFKEQ. The CDR3 loop reads CASSPILGEGTDTQYF. The CDR3 DNA is TGTGCCAGCAGCCCCATTCTGGGGGAGGGGACAGATACGCAGTATTTT.

This rearrangement joins TRBV7-9 to TRBJ2-7; TRBD1 aligns across 9 bases. The CDR3 sequence is 14 residues long. Germline V CDR1 and CDR2: SEHNR, FQNEAQ (reference sequence). Germline trimming cut 3 bases from V and 4 bases from J; bases unmatched to any gene: 4. The CDR3 DNA reads TGTGCCAGCAGCTTGTGGGACAGGGTTTACGAGCAGTACTTC. Residues: CASSLWDRVYEQYF.

CDR3 protein: CASSSPGRVAEAFF. CDR3 bases: TGTGCCAGTAGCTCCCCAGGTCGGGTCGCTGAAGCTTTCTTT. The chain couples TRBV19 to TRBJ1-1; D is uncertain. V was clipped by 6 bases and J by 6 bases, with 17 bases between them. Germline CDR1 reads LNHDA; CDR2 reads SQIVND (reference sequence). The CDR3 length is 14 residues.

V gene TRBV5-1 combines with J gene TRBJ2-5; 8 bases fit TRBD2. V lost 3 bases and J lost 1; bases outside the gene matches: 8. This CDR3 comprises 16 residues. CDR1 is SGHRS, CDR2 YFSETQ, per germline. The CDR3 protein is CASSWGSGGVQETQYF. CDR3 nucleotide sequence: TGCGCCAGCAGCTGGGGAAGCGGGGGTGTCCAAGAGACCCAGTACTTC.

The chain has TRBV5-4 and TRBJ1-1; D remains unclear. With 3 bases removed from V and 4 bases from J, the gap between germline ends came to 16 bases. Germline lookup yields CDR1 SGHNT and CDR2 YYREEE (reference sequence). The CDR3 has 15 amino acids. As DNA, the CDR3 is TGTGCCAGCAGCTATTCGATGGTGAACCCCACTGAAGCTTTCTTT. Amino acid sequence: CASSYSMVNPTEAFF.

This clone has a handful of counts. The rearrangement uses TRBV28 and TRBJ1-6; 7 bases are a match to TRBD1. In germline, CDR1 is MDHEN, CDR2 SYDVKM. Trimming cost V 5 bases and J 0 bases; bases outside gene matches: 10. The CDR3 is 18 amino acids. The DNA of the CDR3 is TGTGCCAGCAGTGAAATGGGACAGACGATCTCCTATAATTCACCCCTCCACTTT. Its translation is CASSEMGQTISYNSPLHF. Based on the CDR3 plus reference TRBV28 and TRBJ1-6, the full variable domain is DVKVTQSSRYLVKRTGEKVFLECVQDMDHENMFWYRQDPGLGLRLIYFSYDVKMKEKGDIPEGYSVSREKKERFSLILESASTNQTSMYLCASSEMGQTISYNSPLHFGNGTRLTVT.

This clone was detected once. The CDR3 loop is CASSLSYEQYF. The CDR3 DNA reads TGTGCCAGCAGCCTCTCCTACGAGCAGTACTTC. The rearrangement links TRBV3-1 (or the pseudogene TRBV3-2) to TRBJ2-7; no definite D call. The CDR3 length is 11 residues. Trimming removed 4 bases at V and 0 bases at J, with 1 base between. The germline V gene has CDR1 LGHDT and CDR2 YNNKEL (reference sequence).

The chain has TRBV19 and TRBJ1-5; maybe TRBD1 (5 bases). V gave up 10 bases and J gave up 6 bases, with 16 bases separating them. Germline-derived CDR1 and CDR2 are LNHDA and SQIVND (reference sequence). The CDR3 has 13 residues. CDR3 amino acids: CATTESRGQPQHF. CDR3 coding DNA: TGTGCCACCACAGAGAGTAGGGGTCAGCCCCAGCATTTT.